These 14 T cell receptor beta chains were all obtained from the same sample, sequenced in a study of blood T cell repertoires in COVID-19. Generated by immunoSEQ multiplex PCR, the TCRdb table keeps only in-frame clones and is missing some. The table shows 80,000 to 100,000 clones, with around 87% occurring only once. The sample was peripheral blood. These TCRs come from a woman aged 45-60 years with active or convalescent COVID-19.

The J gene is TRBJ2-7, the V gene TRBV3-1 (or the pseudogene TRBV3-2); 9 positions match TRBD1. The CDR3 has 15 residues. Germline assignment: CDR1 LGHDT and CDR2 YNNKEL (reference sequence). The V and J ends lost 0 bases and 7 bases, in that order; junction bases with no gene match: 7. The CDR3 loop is CASSQEGDRVGEQYF. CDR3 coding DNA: TGTGCCAGCAGCCAAGAAGGGGACAGGGTTGGGGAGCAGTACTTC.

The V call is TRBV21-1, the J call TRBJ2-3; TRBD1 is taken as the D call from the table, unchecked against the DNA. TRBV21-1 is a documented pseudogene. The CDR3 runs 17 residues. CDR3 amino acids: CASSKGQATFTTDTQYF. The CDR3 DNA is TGTGCCAGCAGCAAGGGACAGGCAACTTTTACCACAGATACGCAGTATTTT.

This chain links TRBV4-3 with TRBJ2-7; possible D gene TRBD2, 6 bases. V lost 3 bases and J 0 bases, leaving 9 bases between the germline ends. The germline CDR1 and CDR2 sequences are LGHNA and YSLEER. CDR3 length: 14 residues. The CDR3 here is CASSQRDGSYEQYF. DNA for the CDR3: TGCGCCAGCAGCCAGCGGGACGGCTCCTACGAGCAGTACTTC.

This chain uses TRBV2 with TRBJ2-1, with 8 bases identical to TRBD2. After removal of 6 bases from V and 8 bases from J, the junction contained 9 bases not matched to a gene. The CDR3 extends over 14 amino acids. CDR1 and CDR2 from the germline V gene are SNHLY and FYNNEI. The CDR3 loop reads CASSRRGAQYEQFF. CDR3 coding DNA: TGTGCCAGCAGCCGGCGGGGGGCACAGTATGAGCAGTTCTTC.

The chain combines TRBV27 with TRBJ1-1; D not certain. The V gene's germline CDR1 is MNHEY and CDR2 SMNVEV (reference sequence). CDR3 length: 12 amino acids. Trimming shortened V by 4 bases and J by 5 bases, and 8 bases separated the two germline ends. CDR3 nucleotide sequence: TGTGCCAGCAGTTCGGGAGGTACTGAAGCTTTCTTT. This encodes CASSSGGTEAFF.

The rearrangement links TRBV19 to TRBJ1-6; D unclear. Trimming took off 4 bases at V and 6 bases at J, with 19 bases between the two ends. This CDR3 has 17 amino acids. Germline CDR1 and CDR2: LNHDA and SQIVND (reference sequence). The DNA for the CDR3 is TGTGCCAGTAGTAAACATGACGGCGGAACTACTAATTCACCCCTCCACTTT. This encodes CASSKHDGGTTNSPLHF.

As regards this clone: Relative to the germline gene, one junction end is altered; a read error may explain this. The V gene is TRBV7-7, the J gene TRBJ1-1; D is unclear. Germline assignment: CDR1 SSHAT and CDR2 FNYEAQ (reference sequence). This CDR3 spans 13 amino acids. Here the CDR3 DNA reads TGTGCTAGCAGCTCATCCCTGAACACTGAAGCTTTCTTT. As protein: CASSSSLNTEAFF.

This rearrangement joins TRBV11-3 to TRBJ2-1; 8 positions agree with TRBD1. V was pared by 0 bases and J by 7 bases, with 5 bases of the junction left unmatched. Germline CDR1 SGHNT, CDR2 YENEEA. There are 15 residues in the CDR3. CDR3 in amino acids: CASSLEGGTGNEQFF. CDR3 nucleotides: TGTGCCAGCAGCTTAGAAGGGGGGACAGGAAATGAGCAGTTCTTC.

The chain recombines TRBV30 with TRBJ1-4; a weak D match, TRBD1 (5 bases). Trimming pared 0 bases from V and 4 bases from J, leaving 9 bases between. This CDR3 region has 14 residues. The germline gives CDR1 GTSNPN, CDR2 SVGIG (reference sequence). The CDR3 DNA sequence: TGTGCCTGGAGTGTAGGTCAGGGTAATGAAAAACTGTTTTTT. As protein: CAWSVGQGNEKLFF. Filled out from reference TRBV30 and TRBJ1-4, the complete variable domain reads SQTIHQWPATLVQPVGSPLSLECTVEGTSNPNLYWYRQAAGRGLQLLFYSVGIGQISSEVPQNLSASRPQDRQFILSSKKLLLSDSGFYLCAWSVGQGNEKLFFGSGTQLSVL.

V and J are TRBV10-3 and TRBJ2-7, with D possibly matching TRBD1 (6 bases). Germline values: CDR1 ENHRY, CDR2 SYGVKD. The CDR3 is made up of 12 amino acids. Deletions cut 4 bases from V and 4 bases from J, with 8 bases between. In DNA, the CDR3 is TGTGCCATCAGTGGAACAGGGTACGAGCAGTACTTC. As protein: CAISGTGYEQYF.

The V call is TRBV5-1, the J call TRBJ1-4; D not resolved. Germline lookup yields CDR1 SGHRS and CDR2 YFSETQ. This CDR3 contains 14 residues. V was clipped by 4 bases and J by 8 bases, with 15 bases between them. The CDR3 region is CASSGLDTGEKLFF. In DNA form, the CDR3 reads TGCGCCAGCAGCGGCCTCGACACTGGGGAAAAACTGTTTTTT.

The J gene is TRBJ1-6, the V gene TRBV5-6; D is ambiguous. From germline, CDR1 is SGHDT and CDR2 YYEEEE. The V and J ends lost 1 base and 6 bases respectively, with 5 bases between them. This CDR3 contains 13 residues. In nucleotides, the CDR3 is TGTGCCAGCAGCTTGTATTCTAATTCACCCCTCCACTTT. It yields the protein CASSLYSNSPLHF.

The CDR3 sequence: CASSSAGGVWVTQYF. The CDR3 coding sequence is TGTGCCAGCAGCTCCGCAGGGGGTGTGTGGGTGACCCAGTACTTC. The rearrangement uses TRBV7-9 and TRBJ2-5; TRBD1 agrees at 7 bases. Trimming removed 4 bases from V and 7 bases from J; junction bases left unmatched: 12. Looked up from germline, CDR1 is SEHNR and CDR2 is FQNEAQ (reference sequence). The CDR3 is 15 amino acids.

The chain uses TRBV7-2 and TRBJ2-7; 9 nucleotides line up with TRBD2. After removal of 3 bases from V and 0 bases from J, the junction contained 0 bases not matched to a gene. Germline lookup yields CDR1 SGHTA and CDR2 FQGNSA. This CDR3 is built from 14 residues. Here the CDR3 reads CASSLTSGSYEQYF. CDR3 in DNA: TGTGCCAGCAGCTTGACTAGCGGCTCCTACGAGCAGTACTTC.